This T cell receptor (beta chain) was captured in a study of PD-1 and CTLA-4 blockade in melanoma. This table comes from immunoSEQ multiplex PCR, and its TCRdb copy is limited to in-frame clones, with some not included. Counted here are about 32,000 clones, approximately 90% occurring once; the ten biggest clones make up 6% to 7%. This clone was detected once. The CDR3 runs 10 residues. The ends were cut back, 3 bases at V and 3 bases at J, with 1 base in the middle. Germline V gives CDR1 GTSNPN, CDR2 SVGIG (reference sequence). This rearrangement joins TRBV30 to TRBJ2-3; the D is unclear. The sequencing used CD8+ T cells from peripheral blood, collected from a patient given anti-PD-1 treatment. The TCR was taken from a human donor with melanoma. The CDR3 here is CAWRTDTQYF. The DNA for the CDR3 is TGTGCCTGGAGAACAGATACGCAGTATTTT. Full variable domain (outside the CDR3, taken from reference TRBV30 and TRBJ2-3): SQTIHQWPATLVQPVGSPLSLECTVEGTSNPNLYWYRQAAGRGLQLLFYSVGIGQISSEVPQNLSASRPQDRQFILSSKKLLLSDSGFYLCAWRTDTQYFGPGTRLTVL.